This T cell receptor beta chain was sequenced in a study of siplizumab effects on memory and regulatory T cells. A note on this clone: Its specificity is not known.

Germline assignment: CDR1 PRHDT and CDR2 FYEKMQ (reference sequence). The length of the CDR3 is 12 residues. Trimming pared 1 base from V and 6 bases from J, leaving 6 bases between. General study points: A minor fraction of alloreactive clones, and no more, mapped to unstimulated subsets.

Profiling relied on immunoSEQ multiplex PCR, and the TCRdb table lists in-frame clones only, not all of them. The sample includes 65,000 to 85,000 clones, 93% seen only once; the top ten take 4% to 5.5%. Sequencing was carried out using CD8+ T cells sorted from blood. The source of this sequence is a human donor in good health. V gene TRBV13 combines with J gene TRBJ1-1; no definite D call. The CDR3 is CASSLVYSEAFF. CDR3 nucleotides: TGTGCCAGCAGCTTAGTATACTCTGAAGCTTTCTTT. Drawing the rest from reference TRBV13 and TRBJ1-1, the complete variable domain is AAGVIQSPRHLIKEKRETATLKCYPIPRHDTVYWYQQGPGQDPQFLISFYEKMQSDKGSIPDRFSAQQFSDYHSELNMSSLELGDSALYFCASSLVYSEAFFGQGTRLTVV.